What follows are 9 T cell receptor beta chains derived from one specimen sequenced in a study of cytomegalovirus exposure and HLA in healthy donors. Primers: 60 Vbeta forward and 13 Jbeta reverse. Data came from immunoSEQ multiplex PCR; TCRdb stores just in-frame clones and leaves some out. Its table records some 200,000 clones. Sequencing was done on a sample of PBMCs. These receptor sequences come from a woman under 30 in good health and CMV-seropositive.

CDR3 nucleotide sequence: TGTGCCAGCACCGACGGGGGGACACGCAATCAGCCCCAGCATTTT. Translating gives CASTDGGTRNQPQHF. The V and J genes are TRBV6-1 and TRBJ1-5; D perhaps matches TRBD1 (6 bases). Germline V CDR1 and CDR2: MNHNS, SASEGT. The CDR3 loop spans 15 amino acids. V gave up 7 bases and J gave up 2 bases, with 15 bases separating them.

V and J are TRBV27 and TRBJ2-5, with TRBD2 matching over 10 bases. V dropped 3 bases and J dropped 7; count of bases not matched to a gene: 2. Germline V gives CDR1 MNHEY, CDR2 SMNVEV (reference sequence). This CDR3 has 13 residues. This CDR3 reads CASSFASGGTQYF. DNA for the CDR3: TGTGCCAGCAGTTTTGCTAGCGGGGGGACCCAGTACTTC.

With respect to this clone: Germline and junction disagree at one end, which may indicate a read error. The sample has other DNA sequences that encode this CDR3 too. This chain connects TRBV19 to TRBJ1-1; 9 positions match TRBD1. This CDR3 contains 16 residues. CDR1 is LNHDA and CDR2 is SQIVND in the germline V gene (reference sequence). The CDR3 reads CASKRGGTGISTEAFF. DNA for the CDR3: TGTGCCAGTAAAAGGGGTGGGACAGGGATATCTACTGAAGCTTTTTTT.

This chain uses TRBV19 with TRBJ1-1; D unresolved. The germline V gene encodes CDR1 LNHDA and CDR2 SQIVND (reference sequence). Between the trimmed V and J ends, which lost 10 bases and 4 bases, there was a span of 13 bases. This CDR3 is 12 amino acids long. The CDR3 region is CATTTSGTEAFF. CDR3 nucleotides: TGTGCCACCACGACGTCAGGCACTGAAGCTTTCTTT.

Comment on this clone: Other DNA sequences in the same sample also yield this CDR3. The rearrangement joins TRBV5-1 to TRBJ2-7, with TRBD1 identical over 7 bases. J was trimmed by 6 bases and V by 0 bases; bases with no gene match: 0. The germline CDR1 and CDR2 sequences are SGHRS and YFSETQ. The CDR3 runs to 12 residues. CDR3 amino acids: CASSLDRGEQYF. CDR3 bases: TGCGCCAGCAGCTTGGACAGGGGCGAGCAGTACTTC. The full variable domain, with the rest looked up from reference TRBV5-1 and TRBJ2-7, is KAGVTQTPRYLIKTRGQQVTLSCSPISGHRSVSWYQQTPGQGLQFLFEYFSETQRNKGNFPGRFSGRQFSNSRSEMNVSTLELGDSALYLCASSLDRGEQYFGPGTRLTVT.

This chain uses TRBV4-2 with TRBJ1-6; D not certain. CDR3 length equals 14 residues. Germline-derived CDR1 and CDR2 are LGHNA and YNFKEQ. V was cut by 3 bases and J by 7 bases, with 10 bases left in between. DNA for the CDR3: TGTGCCAGCAGCCACCCGGAGAAAAATTCACCCCTCCACTTT. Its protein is CASSHPEKNSPLHF.

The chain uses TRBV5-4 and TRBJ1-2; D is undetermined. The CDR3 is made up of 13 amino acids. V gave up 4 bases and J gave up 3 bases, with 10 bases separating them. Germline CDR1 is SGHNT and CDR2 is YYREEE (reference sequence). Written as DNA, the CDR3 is TGTGCCAGCAGCCCTACACGGGACTATGGCTACACCTTC. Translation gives CASSPTRDYGYTF.

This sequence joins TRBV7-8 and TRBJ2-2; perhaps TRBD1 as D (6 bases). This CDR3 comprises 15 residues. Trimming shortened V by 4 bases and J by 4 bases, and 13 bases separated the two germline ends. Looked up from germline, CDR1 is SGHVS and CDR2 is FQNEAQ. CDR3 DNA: TGTGCCAGCAGCTCCCAGGGACACCCCACCGGGGAGCTGTTTTTT. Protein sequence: CASSSQGHPTGELFF.

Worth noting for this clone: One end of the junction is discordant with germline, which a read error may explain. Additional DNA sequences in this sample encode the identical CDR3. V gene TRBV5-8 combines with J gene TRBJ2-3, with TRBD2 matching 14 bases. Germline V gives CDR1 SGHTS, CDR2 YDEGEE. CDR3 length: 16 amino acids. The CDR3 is CASSWGTSGSTDTQYF. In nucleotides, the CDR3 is TGTGCCAGCAGCTGGGGGACTAGCGGGAGCACGGATACGCAGTATTTT.